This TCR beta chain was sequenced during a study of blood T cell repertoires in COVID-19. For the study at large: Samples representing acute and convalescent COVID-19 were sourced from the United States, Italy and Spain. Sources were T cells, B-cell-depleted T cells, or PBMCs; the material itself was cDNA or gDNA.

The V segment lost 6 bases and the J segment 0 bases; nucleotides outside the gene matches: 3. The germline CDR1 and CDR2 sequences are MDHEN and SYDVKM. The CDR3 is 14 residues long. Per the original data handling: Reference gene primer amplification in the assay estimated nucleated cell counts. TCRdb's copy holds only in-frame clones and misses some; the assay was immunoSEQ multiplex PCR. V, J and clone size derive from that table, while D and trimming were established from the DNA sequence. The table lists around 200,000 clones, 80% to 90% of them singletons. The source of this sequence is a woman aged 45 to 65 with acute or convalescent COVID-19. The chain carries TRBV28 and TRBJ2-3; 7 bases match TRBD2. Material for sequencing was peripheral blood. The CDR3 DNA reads TGTGCCAGCAGAAGCGGGATTAGCACAGATACGCAGTATTTT. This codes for CASRSGISTDTQYF.